The 16 T cell receptor beta chains given below trace back to one sample, sequenced in a study of T-cell reconstitution after alpha-beta-depleted transplantation in children. TCRbeta library preparation incorporated unique molecular identifiers. A single record per CDR3 protein comes from TCRdb applying MiXCR to the PCR reads. The sample shows nearly 350,000 distinct CDR3 sequences, about a sixth of them seen only once. This specimen consisted of PBMCs, mostly from graft donor cells, obtained 360 days after TCRalphabeta/CD19-depleted stem cell transplant. The receptors derive from a male patient under 10 years old who had a stem cell transplant for acute lymphoblastic leukemia, so the T cells may come from the graft donor.

This clonotype was observed a few times. This chain links TRBV7-8 with TRBJ2-5, with a tentative D call TRBD1 (6 bases). The CDR3 length is 17 residues. V lost 2 bases and J lost 2, with 18 bases in between. Germline CDR1 SGHVS, CDR2 FQNEAQ. As DNA, the CDR3 is TGTGCCAGCAGCTTAAGTCCCCCAGGGGCTGGTCAAGAGACCCAGTACTTC. As protein: CASSLSPPGAGQETQYF.

This clonotype was recorded a few times. V gene TRBV12-3 or TRBV12-4 combines with J gene TRBJ1-6; tentative D call: TRBD1 (6 bases). The CDR3 length is 16 residues. V was trimmed by 3 bases and J by 10 bases, leaving 19 bases between them. This CDR3 is CASSLWRGGRGSPLHF. Written as DNA, the CDR3 is TGTGCCAGCAGTTTGTGGCGCGGAGGCAGGGGCTCACCCCTCCACTTT.

The chain combines TRBV4-2 with TRBJ2-2; 7 bases agree with TRBD2. The CDR3 runs to 17 residues. CDR1 and CDR2 (germline): LGHNA, YNFKEQ. The V gene end was trimmed by 3 bases and the J gene end by 7 bases; junction bases not matched to a gene: 14. The CDR3 region has the DNA TGTGCCAGCAGCCAGGCCCTCTCGGGGGGAGGGTTCGGGGAGCTGTTTTTT. This encodes CASSQALSGGGFGELFF.

The genes are TRBV5-1 and TRBJ2-7; no firm D call. Germline V gene lookup returns CDR1 SGHRS and CDR2 YFSETQ. The V and J ends lost 4 bases and 2 bases respectively, with 7 bases between them. The CDR3 sequence is 12 residues long. The CDR3 loop reads CASSQFPYEQYF. As DNA, the CDR3 is TGCGCCAGCAGCCAGTTCCCCTACGAGCAGTACTTC.

This clonotype was seen a handful of times. The J gene is TRBJ2-7, the V gene TRBV29-1; D gene uncertain. V shed 8 bases and J shed 1 base, with 12 bases lying between them. Per germline, CDR1 SQVTM and CDR2 ANQGSEA. The CDR3 consists of 12 residues. The CDR3 region has the DNA TGCAGCACCCGGCTAGGATCCTACGAGCAGTACTTC. This codes for CSTRLGSYEQYF.

This chain uses TRBV5-1 with TRBJ1-2; no firm D call. The V end lost 4 bases, the J end lost 5 bases, and 18 bases lay between the germline ends. The CDR3 is made up of 15 amino acids. The germline V gene has CDR1 SGHRS and CDR2 YFSETQ. The CDR3 reads CASSPVGPTPYGYTF. CDR3 nucleotides: TGCGCCAGCAGCCCAGTCGGGCCGACTCCGTATGGCTACACCTTC. The full variable domain, its missing parts supplied by reference TRBV5-1 and TRBJ1-2, is KAGVTQTPRYLIKTRGQQVTLSCSPISGHRSVSWYQQTPGQGLQFLFEYFSETQRNKGNFPGRFSGRQFSNSRSEMNVSTLELGDSALYLCASSPVGPTPYGYTFGSGTRLTVV.

The V call is TRBV28, the J call TRBJ2-1; D is ambiguous. The CDR3 has 15 amino acids. V was cut by 5 bases and J by 5 bases, with 16 bases left in between. Germline CDR1 and CDR2: MDHEN and SYDVKM. CDR3 in amino acids: CASSRTALSDNEQFF. DNA of the CDR3: TGTGCCAGCAGTCGCACGGCGCTCTCTGACAATGAGCAGTTCTTC.

The rearrangement uses TRBV20-1 and TRBJ1-1; 7 nucleotides align to TRBD1. CDR3 length: 12 residues. After removal of 6 bases from V and 6 bases from J, the junction contained 7 bases not matched to a gene. Per germline, CDR1 DFQATT and CDR2 SNEGSKA (reference sequence). The DNA of the CDR3 is TGCAGTGCGACGACAGGGACCCCTGAAGCTTTCTTT. Protein: CSATTGTPEAFF.

In this sample, this clonotype turned up many times. This rearrangement joins TRBV12-3 or TRBV12-4 to TRBJ1-1; 8 bases agree with TRBD1. V was clipped by 3 bases and J by 2 bases; unmatched bases: 2. The CDR3 spans 14 residues. The CDR3 nucleotides read TGTGCCAGCAGTTTTGGGACAGGAAACACTGAAGCTTTCTTT. It translates to CASSFGTGNTEAFF.

This clonotype was detected ten times or more. The chain couples TRBV6-6 to TRBJ2-5; D gene uncertain. CDR3 size: 13 residues. Germline CDR1 reads MNHNY; CDR2 reads SVGAGI (reference sequence). V shed 11 bases and J shed 0 bases, with 13 bases lying between them. This CDR3 reads CASSGDYQETQYF. The DNA of the CDR3 is TGTGCCTCCAGTGGAGACTACCAAGAGACCCAGTACTTC.

This clonotype occurred a few times. The genes are TRBV12-3 or TRBV12-4 and TRBJ2-5; weak D call: TRBD2 (6 bases). Trimming shortened V by 5 bases and J by 7 bases, and 11 bases separated the two germline ends. The length of the CDR3 is 12 residues. In DNA form, the CDR3 reads TGTGCCAGCAGTGGGGACTCCCGGACCCAGTACTTC. This translates into CASSGDSRTQYF.

The chain joins TRBV20-1 to TRBJ2-1, with TRBD2 matching 7 bases. Trimming took 4 bases from V and 9 from J; bases not matched to a gene: 6. The CDR3 is 12 residues long. Germline V lookup: CDR1 DFQATT, CDR2 SNEGSKA (reference sequence). The CDR3 sequence: CSAILANPEQFF. In nucleotides, the CDR3 is TGCAGTGCTATACTAGCGAACCCTGAGCAGTTCTTC.

This clonotype showed up just a few times. The chain carries TRBV27 and TRBJ2-7; a possible D gene is TRBD2 (6 bases). The CDR3 spans 17 residues. The V gene lost 0 bases and the J gene lost 0 bases, with 15 bases spanning the gap. The V gene's germline CDR1 is MNHEY and CDR2 SMNVEV (reference sequence). This chain's CDR3 is CASSLSGGAGLSYEQYF. The CDR3 region has the DNA TGTGCCAGCAGTTTATCGGGGGGAGCAGGACTCTCCTACGAGCAGTACTTC.

The chain couples TRBV20-1 to TRBJ2-5; TRBD2 matches 12 bases. Germline trimming cut 5 bases from V and 5 bases from J; bases unmatched to any gene: 12. The CDR3 is 16 amino acids. Germline V gene data show CDR1 as DFQATT and CDR2 as SNEGSKA (reference sequence). The CDR3 nucleotides read TGCAGTGCTGCCACTCCACTAGCGGGAGGCTCGGAGACCCAGTACTTC. Protein sequence: CSAATPLAGGSETQYF.

The gene calls are TRBV4-2 and TRBJ2-7, with D tentatively TRBD2 (6 bases). The CDR3 runs to 15 residues. Germline V CDR1 and CDR2: LGHNA, YNFKEQ. The V end was cut by 0 bases, the J end by 4 bases, with 13 bases between. The CDR3 sequence is CASSQEGLGRYEQYF. Written as DNA, the CDR3 is TGTGCCAGCAGCCAAGAAGGTCTAGGGAGGTACGAGCAGTACTTC.

Only a few counts were recorded for this clonotype. The gene calls are TRBV29-1 and TRBJ1-1; D may be TRBD1 (6 bases). The CDR3 runs 13 residues. Germline CDR1 SQVTM, CDR2 ANQGSEA. Trimming left V 4 bases short and J 2 bases short, with 11 bases between. The CDR3 sequence: CSVGQDLNTEAFF. The CDR3 bases are TGCAGCGTTGGACAGGACCTAAACACTGAAGCTTTCTTT.